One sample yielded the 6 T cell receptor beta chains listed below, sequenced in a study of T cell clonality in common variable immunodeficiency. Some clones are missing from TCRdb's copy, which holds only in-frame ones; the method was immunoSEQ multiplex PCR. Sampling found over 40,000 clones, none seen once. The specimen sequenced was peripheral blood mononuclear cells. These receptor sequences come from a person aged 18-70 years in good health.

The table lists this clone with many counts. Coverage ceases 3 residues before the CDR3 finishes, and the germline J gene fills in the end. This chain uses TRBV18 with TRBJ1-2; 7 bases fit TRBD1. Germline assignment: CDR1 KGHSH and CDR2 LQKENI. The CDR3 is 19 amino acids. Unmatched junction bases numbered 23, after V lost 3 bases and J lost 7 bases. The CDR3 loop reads CASSPGPGTVRGISRGYTF. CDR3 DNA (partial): TGTGCCAGCTCACCCGGTCCTGGGACAGTCAGGGGTATATCGCGTGGC. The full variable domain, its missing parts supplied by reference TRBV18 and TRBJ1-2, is NAGVMQNPRHLVRRRGQEARLRCSPMKGHSHVYWYRQLPEEGLKFMVYLQKENIIDESGMPKERFSAEFPKEGPSILRIQQVVRGDSAAYFCASSPGPGTVRGISRGYTFGSGTRLTVV.

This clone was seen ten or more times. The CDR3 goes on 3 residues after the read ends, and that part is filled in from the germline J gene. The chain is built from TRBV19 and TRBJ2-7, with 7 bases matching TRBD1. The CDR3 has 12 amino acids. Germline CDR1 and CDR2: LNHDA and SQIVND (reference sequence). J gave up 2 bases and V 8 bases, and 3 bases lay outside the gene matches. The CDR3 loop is CASFDRAYEQYF. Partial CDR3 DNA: TGTGCCAGTTTCGACAGGGCCTACGAG.

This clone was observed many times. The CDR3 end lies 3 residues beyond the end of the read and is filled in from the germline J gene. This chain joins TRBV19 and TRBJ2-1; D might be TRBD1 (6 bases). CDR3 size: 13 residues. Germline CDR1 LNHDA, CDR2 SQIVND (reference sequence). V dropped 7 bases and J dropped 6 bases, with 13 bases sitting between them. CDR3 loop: CASNDRIGNEQFF. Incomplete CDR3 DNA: TGTGCCAGTAACGACAGGATCGGCAATGAG.

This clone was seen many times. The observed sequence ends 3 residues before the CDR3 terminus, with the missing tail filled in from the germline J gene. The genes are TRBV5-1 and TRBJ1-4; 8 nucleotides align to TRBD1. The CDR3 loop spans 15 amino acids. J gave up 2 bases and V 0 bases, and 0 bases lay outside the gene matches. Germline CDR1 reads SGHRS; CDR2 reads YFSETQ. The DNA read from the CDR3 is TGCGCCAGCAGCTTGGGACAGGGGACTAATGAAAAA. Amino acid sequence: CASSLGQGTNEK. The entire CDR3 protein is CASSLGQGTNEKLFF. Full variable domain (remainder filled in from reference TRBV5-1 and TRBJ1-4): KAGVTQTPRYLIKTRGQQVTLSCSPISGHRSVSWYQQTPGQGLQFLFEYFSETQRNKGNFPGRFSGRQFSNSRSEMNVSTLELGDSALYLCASSLGQGTNEKLFFGSGTQLSVL.

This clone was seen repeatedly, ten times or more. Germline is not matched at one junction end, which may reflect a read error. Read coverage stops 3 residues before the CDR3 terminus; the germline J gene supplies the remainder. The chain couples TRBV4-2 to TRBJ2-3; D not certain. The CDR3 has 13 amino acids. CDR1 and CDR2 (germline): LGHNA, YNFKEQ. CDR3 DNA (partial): TGCGCCAGCAGCCAACAGACTACAGATACG. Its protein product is CASSQQTTDT. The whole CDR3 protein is CASSQQTTDTQYF.

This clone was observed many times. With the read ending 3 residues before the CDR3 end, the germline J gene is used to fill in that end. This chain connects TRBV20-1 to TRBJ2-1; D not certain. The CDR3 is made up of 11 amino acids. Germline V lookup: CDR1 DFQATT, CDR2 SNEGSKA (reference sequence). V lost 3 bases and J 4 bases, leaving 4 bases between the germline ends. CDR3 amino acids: CSASLYNEQFF. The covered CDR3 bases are TGCAGTGCTAGCCTTTACAATGAG.